Below, one TCR beta chain is given with its context. Its antigen is unknown. No much larger clonotype is one base removed from it; base qualities were not supplied. This record comes from a study of T cells in localized non-small cell lung cancer (dated by TCRdb to the early 2020s). With regard to the full study: T cell repertoires of about 240 early-stage NSCLC patients were analyzed, with tumors being compared against uninvolved tumor-adjacent lungs. The cohort consisted of a few hundred treatment-naive NSCLC patients whose localized lung tumors had been resected. Of the NSCLC patients, around 130 were male and approximately 110 were female, and the mean age was approximately 66 years.

Uninvolved adjacent lung was taken at least 2 cm from the tumor margin and confirmed free of atypia by two independent pathologists. At diagnosis, tumor, uninvolved tumor-adjacent lung and peripheral blood were collected and then preserved as a mix of FFPE and fresh-frozen material. TCR beta CDR3 regions were sequenced from DNA using the immunoSEQ Assay. In the paper's pipeline: T cell density was computed as TCR beta template counts normalized to usable DNA estimated by amplifying housekeeping genes. The preseqR package was used to estimate richness by extrapolating to 400,000 templates for PBMC samples and to 120,000 templates for tissue samples. Clonality was defined as one minus Pielou's evenness. To identify tissue-enriched TCRs, differential abundance testing was run on productive amino-acid clonotypes with a minimum total count of 5 and an alpha of 0.1. The Jaccard Index and the Morisita Overlap Index were used to measure repertoire overlap between compartments. GLIPH clustered TCR beta CDR3s with public tetramer-defined viral CDR3s; viral motifs required at least three viral sequences plus V-gene enrichment. This immuneACCESS table, as held by TCRdb, lists in-frame sequences with V and J called but not all clones. Of the missing ones, under half trace to an unresolved V gene in checked studies; the others have no known cause. The D gene and trimming were derived from the DNA, and the V and J assignments and clone size from that table. Recorded for this sample are 1,500 to 2,000 clones; 25% of them occurred a single time. Clones ranked in the top ten supply 16% of the sample.

On the study overall, not on this receptor specifically: Because of the exploratory design, TCR variables were selected using unadjusted p-values without false-discovery rate correction. Longer overall survival was associated with higher T cell density in blood, whereas shorter survival was associated with higher clonality in adjacent lung. Uninvolved tumor-adjacent lung showed the highest T cell clonality, higher than tumor, which suggests more focused antigenic responses in the uninvolved tumor-adjacent lung. Because multi-region sequencing of the tumors was not done, intratumor heterogeneity could not be ruled out. A median of about 53 of the top 100 tumor clones were detected in paired uninvolved adjacent lung, and around 30 of these tumor clones were also found among the top 100 clones of the paired uninvolved adjacent lung.

CDR3 length: 13 amino acids, cysteine to phenylalanine. Solely the CDR3 DNA is kept, with 39 bases framed from the first base. From the germline V gene (reference sequence), CDR1 is GTSNPN and CDR2 is SVGIG. V is reduced by 4 bases and J by 6 bases, leaving a spacing of 15 bases between them. The sequencing here drew on normal lung tissue next to the tumor, taken before any cancer treatment. The receptor was isolated from a female donor aged 60 or older with stage III squamous cell lung carcinoma. The V and J genes are TRBV30 and TRBJ1-1, with the identity of the D gene unclear. The DNA is as follows: TGTGCCTGGAACACTTTTTGGGTCCCTGAAGCTTTCTTT. Protein translation: CAWNTFWVPEAFF.